This record concerns one T cell receptor beta chain sequence. Germline V CDR1 and CDR2: LGHDT, YNNKEL (reference sequence). The CDR3 consists of 16 residues. Trimming at V came to 3 bases and at J to 2 bases, leaving 7 bases not matched to a gene. The sample belongs to a study of blood T cell repertoires in COVID-19. For the study at large: From the United States, Italy and Spain came samples of acute and convalescent COVID-19. PBMCs, B-cell-depleted T cells, or T cells provided the cDNA or gDNA that made up the material.

Original handling: Counts of nucleated cells, estimated from reference gene primer amplification, were obtained. Sequencing used immunoSEQ multiplex PCR; TCRdb keeps in-frame clones, though not all of them. The V and J calls and clone size come from that table; D and trimming were worked out from the DNA. Counted here are around 180,000 clones, approximately 80% occurring once; the ten biggest clones make up 1.5%. The sample comprised peripheral blood. The receptor was isolated from a human donor in a cohort sampled during active COVID-19. The V and J genes are TRBV3-1 (or the pseudogene TRBV3-2) and TRBJ1-2, with TRBD1 identical over 9 bases. This CDR3 reads CASSQGQGPRNYGYTF. DNA of the CDR3: TGTGCCAGCAGCCAGGGACAGGGCCCTAGGAACTATGGCTACACCTTC.